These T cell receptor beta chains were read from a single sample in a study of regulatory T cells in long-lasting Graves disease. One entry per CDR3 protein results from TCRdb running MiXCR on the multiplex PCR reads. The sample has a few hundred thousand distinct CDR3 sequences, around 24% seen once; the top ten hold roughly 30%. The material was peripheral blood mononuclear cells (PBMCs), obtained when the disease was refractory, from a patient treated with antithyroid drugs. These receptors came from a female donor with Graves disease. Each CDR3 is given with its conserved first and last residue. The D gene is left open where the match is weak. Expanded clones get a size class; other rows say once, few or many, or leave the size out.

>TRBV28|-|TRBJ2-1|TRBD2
CASSRGGERYNEQFF
TGTGCCAGCAGCCGGGGGGGGGAGCGCTACAATGAGCAGTTCTTC
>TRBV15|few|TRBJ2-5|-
CATSSSRGRQETQYF
TGTGCCACCAGCAGTTCCCGGGGTAGACAAGAGACCCAGTACTTC
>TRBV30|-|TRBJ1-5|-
CAWSVAVAQPQHF
TGTGCCTGGAGTGTTGCGGTGGCTCAGCCCCAGCATTTT
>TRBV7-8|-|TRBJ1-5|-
CASSFEGRTGQPQHF
TGTGCCAGCAGCTTCGAGGGCCGAACGGGACAGCCCCAGCATTTT
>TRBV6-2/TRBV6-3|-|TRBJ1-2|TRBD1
CASRIADRGEYGYTF
TGTGCCAGCAGGATAGCGGACAGGGGCGAATATGGCTACACCTTC
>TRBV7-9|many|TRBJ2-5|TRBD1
CASASGTGRETQYF
TGTGCCAGCGCCTCCGGGACAGGGAGAGAGACCCAGTACTTC
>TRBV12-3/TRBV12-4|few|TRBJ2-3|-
CANTGHRRADTQYF
TGTGCCAACACGGGACACCGGAGGGCAGATACGCAGTATTTT
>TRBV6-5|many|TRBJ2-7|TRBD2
CASSYSGRQVEQYF
TGTGCCAGCAGTTACAGCGGGAGGCAAGTCGAGCAGTACTTC
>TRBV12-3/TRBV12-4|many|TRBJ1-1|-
CASSWQTTQEKLNTEAFF
TGTGCCAGCAGTTGGCAGACAACACAGGAGAAACTTAACACTGAAGCTTTCTTT
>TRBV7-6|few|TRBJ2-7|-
CASSPGSSVFAYEQYF
TGTGCCAGCAGCCCGGGTTCATCGGTGTTCGCCTACGAGCAGTACTTC
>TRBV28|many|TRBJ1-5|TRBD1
CASSSSGTGNQPQHF
TGTGCCAGCAGTTCCTCCGGGACAGGGAATCAGCCCCAGCATTTT
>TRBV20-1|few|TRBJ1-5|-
CSAPLSGGPQHF
TGCAGTGCCCCCCTGTCCGGAGGGCCCCAGCATTTT
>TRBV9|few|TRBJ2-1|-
CASSGPNPLGLNNEQFF
TGTGCCAGCAGCGGACCTAACCCCCTCGGTCTAAACAATGAGCAGTTCTTC
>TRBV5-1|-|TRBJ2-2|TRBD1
CASSRDRGNGELFF
TGCGCCAGCAGCCGGGACAGGGGGAACGGGGAGCTGTTTTTT
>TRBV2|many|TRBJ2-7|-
CASRGTGPSSYEQYF
TGTGCCAGCAGGGGCACAGGGCCGAGCTCCTACGAGCAGTACTTC
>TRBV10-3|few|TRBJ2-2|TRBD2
CAIRKERDTRVGELFF
TGTGCCATCAGGAAAGAGCGGGATACCCGTGTCGGGGAGCTGTTTTTT
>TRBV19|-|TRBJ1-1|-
CSSNQGRDTEAFF
TGTTCCAGTAACCAGGGGCGGGACACTGAAGCTTTCTTT
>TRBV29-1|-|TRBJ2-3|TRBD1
CSYRDRGFTDTQYF
TGCAGCTACCGGGACAGGGGGTTCACAGATACGCAGTATTTT
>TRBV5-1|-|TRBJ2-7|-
CAGSFREGFGEQYF
TGCGCCGGCAGCTTCCGGGAAGGGTTCGGCGAGCAGTACTTC
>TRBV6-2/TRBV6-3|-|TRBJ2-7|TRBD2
CASTVSGNPYEQYF
TGTGCCAGCACCGTTAGCGGGAATCCCTACGAGCAGTACTTC
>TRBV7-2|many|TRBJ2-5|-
CASSPGRDSYQETQYF
TGTGCCAGCAGCCCAGGGCGAGACTCGTACCAAGAGACCCAGTACTTC
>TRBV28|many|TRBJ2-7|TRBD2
CASRETGGVYEQYF
TGTGCCAGCAGAGAAACGGGGGGAGTCTACGAGCAGTACTTC